These 20 T cell receptor beta chains were all obtained from the same sample, sequenced in a study of T cell changes during pregnancy in multiple sclerosis (dated by TCRdb to 2018 to 2020). Receptor libraries were prepared by the immunoSEQ multiplex PCR assay. Not all clones reach the TCRdb copy of this immuneACCESS table, which keeps in-frame sequences only. Checked studies attribute under half of the gap to unresolved V genes and leave the rest unexplained. The sample yields 25,000 or so clones; about nine tenths were counted once. The top ten clonotypes cover around 6.2% of the sample. The sample in question was CD8+ T cells from peripheral blood mononuclear cells, obtained before pregnancy. These receptors were obtained from a female donor with multiple sclerosis, enrolled in a pregnancy study.

J is TRBJ1-1 and V is TRBV5-1; D possibly corresponds to TRBD1 (6 bases). CDR1 is SGHRS and CDR2 is YFSETQ in the germline V gene. The V gene lost 1 base and the J gene lost 5 bases, with 12 bases spanning the gap. There are 14 residues in the CDR3. CDR3 coding DNA: TGCGCCAGCAGCTTGAATACAGGGATAACTGAAGCTTTCTTT. Translating it yields CASSLNTGITEAFF.

The chain is built from TRBV25-1 and TRBJ1-1; no definite D call. The V end was cut by 7 bases, the J end by 5 bases, with 17 bases between. Germline V gene data show CDR1 as MGHDK and CDR2 as SYGVNS. The CDR3 runs 14 residues. CDR3 bases: TGTGCCAGCACAAGGAGCGGGCCGAAGACTGAAGCTTTCTTT. Protein sequence: CASTRSGPKTEAFF.

V is TRBV4-2 and J is TRBJ2-7; 11 bases map to TRBD2. Germline CDR1 reads LGHNA; CDR2 reads YNFKEQ. V shed 0 bases, J shed 7 bases, and the junction held 5 bases outside the gene matches. The CDR3 is 15 amino acids. In DNA, the CDR3 is TGTGCCAGCAGCCAAGAACTAGCGGGGGCAGAAGAGCAGTACTTC. It is translated as CASSQELAGAEEQYF.

V and J are TRBV29-1 and TRBJ1-1; D not certain. V shed 4 bases and J shed 1 base, with 16 bases lying between them. This CDR3 region has 15 residues. Per germline, CDR1 SQVTM and CDR2 ANQGSEA. The DNA of the CDR3 is TGCAGCGTTGTCGGGTCCTTCGGGAGGAACACTGAAGCTTTCTTT. Translation: CSVVGSFGRNTEAFF.

The CDR3 sequence is CASSQDSGGIQETQYF. Here the CDR3 DNA reads TGCGCCAGCAGCCAAGATAGTGGCGGGATCCAAGAGACCCAGTACTTC. The genes are TRBV4-3 and TRBJ2-5; perhaps TRBD2 as D (6 bases). CDR1 and CDR2 (germline): LGHNA, YSLEER. The CDR3 is 16 residues long. V was pared by 0 bases and J by 1 base, with 12 bases between.

The chain recombines TRBV25-1 with TRBJ2-7; D perhaps matches TRBD1 (7 bases). CDR1 and CDR2 from the germline V gene are MGHDK and SYGVNS. The CDR3 consists of 15 residues. V was shortened by 4 bases and J by 1 base, with 14 bases between the two germline ends. CDR3 nucleotide sequence: TGTGCCAGCAGTGCGAAACAGGGGAGGTCCTACGAGCAGTACTTC. Its translation: CASSAKQGRSYEQYF.

J is TRBJ1-5 and V is TRBV2, with D maybe TRBD1 (6 bases). V lost 6 bases and J lost 2, with 20 bases in between. The CDR3 runs 17 residues. Germline V gives CDR1 SNHLY, CDR2 FYNNEI. CDR3 protein: CASRATWGGHGNQPQHF. In DNA, the CDR3 is TGTGCCAGCAGGGCTACATGGGGGGGACATGGCAATCAGCCCCAGCATTTT. The whole variable domain, remainder taken from reference TRBV2 and TRBJ1-5, is EPEVTQTPSHQVTQMGQEVILRCVPISNHLYFYWYRQILGQKVEFLVSFYNNEISEKSEIFDDQFSVERPDGSNFTLKIRSTKLEDSAMYFCASRATWGGHGNQPQHFGDGTRLSIL.

The chain recombines TRBV7-9 with TRBJ1-2, with D tentatively TRBD1 (5 bases). CDR3 length equals 18 residues. With 5 bases removed from V and 3 bases from J, the gap between germline ends came to 25 bases. Germline V gives CDR1 SEHNR, CDR2 FQNEAQ (reference sequence). The DNA of the CDR3 is TGTGCCAGCAGCCCCACACTGGGTCGGGCAGGGCCTGACTATGGCTACACCTTC. Protein product: CASSPTLGRAGPDYGYTF. Full variable domain (outside the CDR3, taken from reference TRBV7-9 and TRBJ1-2): DTGVSQNPRHKITKRGQNVTFRCDPISEHNRLYWYRQTLGQGPEFLTYFQNEAQLEKSRLLSDRFSAERPKGSFSTLEIQRTEQGDSAMYLCASSPTLGRAGPDYGYTFGSGTRLTVV.

V and J are TRBV4-3 and TRBJ2-7, with D hard to call. The CDR3 is 13 residues long. The V gene lost 1 base and the J gene lost 0 bases, with 4 bases spanning the gap. CDR1 is LGHNA, CDR2 YSLEER, per germline. CDR3 coding DNA: TGCGCCAGCAGCCAAGGAGGCTCCTACGAGCAGTACTTC. Translated: CASSQGGSYEQYF.

This clone was picked up a small number of times. The chain couples TRBV4-2 to TRBJ1-5; 7 nucleotides match TRBD1. The trim removed 1 base at V and 4 bases at J, leaving 4 bases unmatched. CDR1 and CDR2 from the germline V gene are LGHNA and YNFKEQ. CDR3 size: 15 residues. CDR3 in amino acids: CASSQVGTANQPQHF. The CDR3 bases are TGTGCCAGCAGCCAAGTTGGGACAGCGAATCAGCCCCAGCATTTT.

The rearrangement links TRBV4-2 to TRBJ2-1; D remains ambiguous. The CDR3 is 15 residues long. CDR1 and CDR2 from the germline V gene are LGHNA and YNFKEQ. V lost 1 base, J lost 0 bases, and 7 bases lay in between. Here the CDR3 DNA reads TGTGCCAGCAGCCAAGTGGTGAGCTCCTACAATGAGCAGTTCTTC. Its protein product is CASSQVVSSYNEQFF.

The chain employs TRBV7-9 and TRBJ1-2; 9 positions match TRBD1. The CDR3 length is 16 residues. V shed 1 base and J 6 bases; nucleotides not matched to a gene: 9. The germline V gene encodes CDR1 SEHNR and CDR2 FQNEAQ (reference sequence). The CDR3 DNA reads TGTGCCAGCAGCTTAGTCCCCGGGACAGGGATGCATGGCTACACCTTC. Residues: CASSLVPGTGMHGYTF.

This chain links TRBV30 with TRBJ2-7; the D is unclear. The CDR3 loop spans 13 amino acids. V lost 2 bases, J lost 2 bases, and 10 bases lay in between. In germline, CDR1 is GTSNPN, CDR2 SVGIG (reference sequence). The CDR3 DNA follows: TGTGCCTGGAGTCCACAGCTTACCTACGAGCAGTACTTC. Protein sequence: CAWSPQLTYEQYF. Together with reference TRBV30 and TRBJ2-7, the CDR3 gives the full variable domain: SQTIHQWPATLVQPVGSPLSLECTVEGTSNPNLYWYRQAAGRGLQLLFYSVGIGQISSEVPQNLSASRPQDRQFILSSKKLLLSDSGFYLCAWSPQLTYEQYFGPGTRLTVT.

The chain uses TRBV5-4 and TRBJ2-1; 10 nucleotides line up with TRBD2. Per the germline V gene, CDR1 is SGHNT and CDR2 is YYREEE (reference sequence). The CDR3 consists of 15 residues. V lost 3 bases and J lost 7; bases outside the gene matches: 7. The CDR3 nucleotides are TGTGCCAGCAGCTACCTAGCGGGAGATCTTAATGAGCAGTTCTTC. Translated: CASSYLAGDLNEQFF.

The V gene is TRBV19, the J gene TRBJ1-2; a weak D match, TRBD1 (6 bases). Germline-derived CDR1 and CDR2 are LNHDA and SQIVND (reference sequence). Deletions cut 10 bases from V and 7 bases from J, with 10 bases between. The CDR3 is made up of 10 amino acids. CDR3 DNA: TGTGCCACAAGAGGGGGTGGCTACACCTTC. Its translation is CATRGGGYTF.

The genes are TRBV29-1 and TRBJ2-3; TRBD2 agrees at 12 bases. Germline V gives CDR1 SQVTM, CDR2 ANQGSEA. V gave up 2 bases and J gave up 5 bases; unmatched junction bases: 14. The CDR3 totals 18 residues. CDR3 protein: CSVERAGPPGLAGDTQYF. The DNA of the CDR3 is TGCAGCGTTGAACGGGCAGGTCCTCCGGGACTAGCGGGAGATACGCAGTATTTT.

The rearrangement links TRBV7-9 to TRBJ2-7, with 9 bases lining up with TRBD1. V lost 1 base to trimming and J lost 3 bases; unmatched junction nucleotides: 4. CDR1 SEHNR and CDR2 FQNEAQ come from the germline V gene (reference sequence). This CDR3 comprises 15 residues. The CDR3 loop reads CASSLGDRANYEQYF. DNA for the CDR3: TGTGCCAGCAGCTTAGGGGACAGGGCAAACTACGAGCAGTACTTC. Using reference TRBV7-9 and TRBJ2-7 for the parts outside the CDR3, the full variable domain is DTGVSQNPRHKITKRGQNVTFRCDPISEHNRLYWYRQTLGQGPEFLTYFQNEAQLEKSRLLSDRFSAERPKGSFSTLEIQRTEQGDSAMYLCASSLGDRANYEQYFGPGTRLTVT.

The V and J genes are TRBV27 and TRBJ2-3, with D hard to call. Per the germline V gene, CDR1 is MNHEY and CDR2 is SMNVEV (reference sequence). V lost 3 bases and J lost 4, with 8 bases in between. The CDR3 has 13 amino acids. CDR3 sequence (DNA): TGTGCCAGCAGTTTTGTGCAGGCAGATACGCAGTATTTT. Amino acid sequence: CASSFVQADTQYF.

CDR3: CAWSVRGEDTQYF. As DNA, the CDR3 is TGTGCCTGGAGTGTTAGGGGCGAGGATACGCAGTATTTT. The gene calls are TRBV30 and TRBJ2-3; possibly TRBD1 for D (5 bases). CDR3 length equals 13 residues. Looked up from germline, CDR1 is GTSNPN and CDR2 is SVGIG (reference sequence). Deletions cut 0 bases from V and 6 bases from J, with 10 bases between.

The chain is built from TRBV14 and TRBJ2-7, with TRBD1 matching 7 bases. CDR3 length: 15 residues. V shed 1 base, J shed 5 bases, and the junction held 8 bases outside the gene matches. Germline CDR1 SGHDN, CDR2 FVKESK. The chain's CDR3 is CASSQGRQGRNEQYF. CDR3 coding DNA: TGTGCCAGCAGCCAAGGGCGACAGGGTCGGAACGAGCAGTACTTC. Based on the CDR3 plus reference TRBV14 and TRBJ2-7, the full variable domain is EAGVTQFPSHSVIEKGQTVTLRCDPISGHDNLYWYRRVMGKEIKFLLHFVKESKQDESGMPNNRFLAERTGGTYSTLKVQPAELEDSGVYFCASSQGRQGRNEQYFGPGTRLTVT.